This T cell receptor (beta chain) was obtained from a study of T-cell reconstitution after alpha-beta-depleted transplantation in children. J lost 5 bases, V lost 0 bases, and 15 bases had no gene match. Germline CDR1 is SGHRS and CDR2 is YFSETQ. The CDR3 runs 19 residues. Concerning this clonotype: Its antigen is unidentified. Just one base apart from a much larger clone, this may be a read error.

Study-wide points: Some patients owed their high day-60 TCRbeta diversity to surviving recipient T cells and thymic progenitors. Once a year had passed after transplant, T-cell counts and diversity came mostly from newly produced T cells. Several hundred expanded graft clones reportedly were the source of alpha-beta T cells about two months after transplant.

Library preparation (for TCRbeta) was performed with unique molecular identifiers. TCRdb re-called the PCR reads with MiXCR, one entry per CDR3 protein. The sample contains hundreds of thousands of distinct CDR3 sequences, around 13% of which appear only once. This chain links TRBV5-1 with TRBJ2-7, with 12 bases that match TRBD2. Source: PBMCs, taken before TCRalphabeta/CD19-depleted stem cell transplant. The source of this sequence is a girl aged 2 to 10 with congenital amegakaryocytic thrombocytopenia, due to receive a stem cell transplant. CDR3 residues: CASSLGVCLAGGPSDEQYF. DNA for the CDR3: TGCGCCAGCAGCTTGGGCGTTTGTCTAGCGGGAGGGCCGTCGGACGAGCAGTACTTC.